The clone carrying this T cell receptor (beta chain) occurred once. The sample belongs to a study of CD8 T cells in Susac syndrome. At the level of the study: There were Susac syndrome patients who were therapy-naive at blood draw, others on corticosteroids, and others on intravenous immunoglobulin alone.

When the RNA was reverse transcribed, random hexamers were used with an input of about 0.5 to 1 ug. TCRdb recomputed calls from the immunoSEQ multiplex PCR reads with MiXCR, one row per CDR3 protein. The profile shows 75,000 to 80,000 distinct CDR3 sequences, roughly 94% of them singletons. Deletions cut 5 bases from V and 7 bases from J, with 14 bases between. The CDR3 consists of 14 residues. CDR1 is SEHNR and CDR2 is FQNEAQ in the germline V gene (reference sequence). This receptor was identified in a human donor with Susac syndrome. Sequenced: CD8+ T cells from PBMCs. The rearrangement uses TRBV7-9 and TRBJ2-2; D is possibly TRBD2 (6 bases). In DNA, the CDR3 is TGTGCCAGCAGCCCCCGGGGGACCCTCGGGGAGCTGTTTTTT. Translating gives CASSPRGTLGELFF.